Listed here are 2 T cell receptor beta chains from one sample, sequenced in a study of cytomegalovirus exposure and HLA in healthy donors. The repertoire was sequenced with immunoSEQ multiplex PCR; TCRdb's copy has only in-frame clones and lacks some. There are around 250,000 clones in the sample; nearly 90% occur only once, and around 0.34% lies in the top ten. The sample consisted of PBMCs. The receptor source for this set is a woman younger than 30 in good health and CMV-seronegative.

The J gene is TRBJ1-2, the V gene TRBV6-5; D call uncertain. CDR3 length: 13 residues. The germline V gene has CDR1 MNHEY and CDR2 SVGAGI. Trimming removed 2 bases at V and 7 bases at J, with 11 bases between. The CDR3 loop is CASSYRSQAGYTF. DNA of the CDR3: TGTGCCAGCAGTTACCGCAGCCAGGCTGGCTACACCTTC.

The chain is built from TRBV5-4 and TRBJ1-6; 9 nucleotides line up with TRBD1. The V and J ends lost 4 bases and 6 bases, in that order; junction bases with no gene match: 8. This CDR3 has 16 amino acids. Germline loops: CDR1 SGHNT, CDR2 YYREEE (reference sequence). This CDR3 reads CASSQPGQGSNSPLHF. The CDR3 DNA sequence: TGTGCCAGCAGCCAACCGGGACAGGGTAGTAATTCACCCCTCCACTTT.